This T cell receptor (beta chain) comes out of a study of CD8+CD57+ T cells in acquired aplastic anemia. Study-level background: The sorted CD4+ and CD8+ cells yielded an average approximately 3 ug of DNA.

This clonotype was seen ten or more times. Its antigen is unidentified. Only patients with CD8+CD57+ cell expansion on flow cytometry were chosen for sequencing. Study-level results: Overlapping CD8+ CDR3 repertoires of patients and controls contained under 35 shared sequences. Controls did not differ significantly from patients in CD8+ Simpson's diversity.

CDR3 size: 15 residues. Trimming took 0 bases from V and 5 from J, leaving 13 bases between them. The germline V gene has CDR1 WNHNN and CDR2 SYGVQD (reference sequence). TCR beta VDJ and CDR3 were profiled, and genomic DNA was the template. TCRdb called the reads again in MiXCR, with one record for every CDR3 protein. The sample includes 150,000 to 200,000 distinct CDR3 sequences, roughly 48% of them seen just once. Sequencing was performed on sorted CD4+, CD8+, or CD8+CD57+ T cells (not recorded which) from PBMCs. V is TRBV10-1 and J is TRBJ2-5, with D hard to call. The receptor comes from a human donor with aplastic anemia. As DNA, the CDR3 is TGCGCCAGCAGTGAGTCTCCCACGGCTGACGAGACCCAGTACTTC. Translated, it gives CASSESPTADETQYF.